The source of this T cell receptor beta chain is a study of cytomegalovirus exposure and HLA in healthy donors (dated by TCRdb to about 2017). As for the study more broadly: According to a later analysis, the roughly 120 validation repertoires were produced on the same platform as the 666 repertoires of the first cohort. The study aimed to test whether cataloging public T cell receptors could reveal signatures of past pathogen exposure. A separate validation cohort of 100 to 150 different subjects was used in addition to the 666-subject first cohort. The study combined high-throughput TCR immunosequencing, statistical association of individual TCRs with disease status, and machine learning to predict cytomegalovirus infection status. Overall results and qualifications from the work: A later analysis lacked HLA typing for the validation cohort, so it scored co-occurrence in that cohort across all 110 or so repertoires. In a later analysis, TCRs clustered in the first cohort were found to also tend to co-occur in the 100 to 150 validation repertoires, with 85% to 95% of cluster scores above 0. A total of 164 TCR beta chains were listed by the study as associated with cytomegalovirus. It was suggested by the authors that the approach could potentially be generalized to other disease states and immunological phenotypes. Most TCR sequences were observed very rarely across donors, whereas some public TCRs were present in many individuals. A few of the identified cytomegalovirus-associated TCR beta chains were confirmed in vitro to be specific for cytomegalovirus antigens. The classifier was reported to diagnose cytomegalovirus status with high specificity and sensitivity in both the original cohort and the validation cohort.

Donors formed part of the validation cohort, which comprised 120 subjects and was distinct from the first cohort of 666 subjects. Library creation used the immunoSEQ multiplex PCR assay. On the study's bioinformatics: A statistical classification framework was built for diagnosing cytomegalovirus status from the catalog of TCR beta chain sequences. Held by TCRdb, this immuneACCESS table contains in-frame sequences only and omits some clones. Under half of the omission traces to an unresolved V gene where checked; the cause of the rest is unknown. From that table come the V and J calls and clone size; the DNA was used to work out D and trimming. The sample table shows more than 75,000 clones, and just under 95% are seen once. The ten largest make up approximately 0.7% of the sample. This clone was found once. Its target antigen remains unknown. No quality values exist for individual bases; no much larger clone is one base distant.

Reading from cysteine to phenylalanine, the CDR3 counts 15 amino acids. Of the read, only the CDR3 DNA is kept; its 45 bases are in frame from base 1. CDR1 and CDR2 are read off the germline V gene (reference sequence) as GTSNPN and SVGIG. At the junction V is shortened by 0 bases and J by 2 bases; bases outside the gene matches: 4. Here the chain combines TRBV30 and TRBJ2-1; 7 bases in the junction line up with TRBD1. This sequence originates from a man between 18 and 29 years old in good health and CMV-seronegative. The sequencing input was PBMCs. The nucleotide sequence is TGTGCCTGGAGTGTCCGGGACAGAGCCTACAATGAGCAGTTCTTC. This gives the protein CAWSVRDRAYNEQFF.